This T cell receptor (beta chain) was profiled in a study of blood T cell repertoires in COVID-19. About the study: From T cells, B-cell-depleted T cells, or PBMCs came the material, which was cDNA or gDNA.

Germline CDR1 is LGHNA and CDR2 is YNFKEQ. V was shortened by 0 bases and J by 1 base, with 12 bases between the two germline ends. This CDR3 comprises 16 residues. Participant ages covered 18 to 89 years across 24 US areas. Participants in the exposed group had met a COVID-19 case in the 2 weeks before joining the study. Authors' methods: By means of reference gene primer amplification, nucleated cell counts were estimated. The repertoire was sequenced with immunoSEQ multiplex PCR; TCRdb's copy has only in-frame clones and lacks some. Clone size and the V and J calls come from that table; the DNA yielded D and trimming. The repertoire has some 300,000 clones, about 90% of them found once; the top ten carry less than 3.5%.

This chain uses TRBV4-2 with TRBJ1-1; possibly TRBD1 for D (5 bases). This sequence was found in a woman between 50 and 59 years old who had been exposed to COVID-19. The specimen sequenced was PBMCs or T cells enriched from blood (not recorded which). The CDR3 reads CASSQDGSRENTEAFF. As DNA, the CDR3 is TGTGCCAGCAGCCAAGATGGGTCCAGGGAGAACACTGAAGCTTTCTTT.